The entry below describes one TCR beta chain. Primers: 60 Vbeta forward and 13 Jbeta reverse. Profiled with immunoSEQ multiplex PCR; TCRdb holds only in-frame clones, not every one. The top ten clones hold around a tenth of a sample with under 200,000 clones, 80% to 90% of them seen once. Germline V gene lookup returns CDR1 SNHLY and CDR2 FYNNEI. CDR3 length: 15 residues. V lost 5 bases to trimming and J lost 12 bases, with 22 bases between them. This sample is drawn from a study of cytomegalovirus exposure and HLA in healthy donors. The sequence derives from a man between 45 and 60 years old in good health and CMV-seropositive. V is TRBV2 and J is TRBJ1-4, with D possibly TRBD1 on 6 matching bases. The sequencing input was PBMCs. The CDR3 sequence: CASSSEGETLKELFF. CDR3 coding DNA: TGTGCCAGCAGTTCCGAGGGGGAAACTCTGAAGGAACTGTTTTTT.